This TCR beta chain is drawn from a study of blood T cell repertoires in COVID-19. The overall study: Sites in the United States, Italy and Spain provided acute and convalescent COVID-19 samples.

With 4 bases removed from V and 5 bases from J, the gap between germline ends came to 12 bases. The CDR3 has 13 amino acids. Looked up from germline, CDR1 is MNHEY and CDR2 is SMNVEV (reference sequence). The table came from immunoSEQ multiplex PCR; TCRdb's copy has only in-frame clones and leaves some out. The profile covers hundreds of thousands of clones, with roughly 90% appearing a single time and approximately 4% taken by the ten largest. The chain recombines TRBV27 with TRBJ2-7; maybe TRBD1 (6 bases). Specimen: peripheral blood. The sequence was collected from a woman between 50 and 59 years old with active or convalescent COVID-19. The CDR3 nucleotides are TGTGCCAGCAGTTCACTACAGGGTAACGAGCAGTACTTC. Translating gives CASSSLQGNEQYF.